This passage covers 16 T cell receptor beta chains from one sample sequenced in a study of long-term antiretroviral therapy in people with HIV. With survey level as its setting, the immunoSEQ assay was v3.0. TCRdb keeps only in-frame clones here, not all; method: immunoSEQ multiplex PCR. The table includes 25,000 to 30,000 clones, more than 70% detected once. The material sequenced was unsorted PBMCs, taken 0.8 years after starting antiretroviral therapy. The receptors originated from a woman aged 25-40 years with HIV.

V is TRBV5-6 and J is TRBJ2-3; 8 bases map to TRBD2. The CDR3 totals 16 residues. Germline V gene lookup returns CDR1 SGHDT and CDR2 YYEEEE. With V trimmed by 4 bases and J by 3 bases, 10 bases remained unmatched. In DNA, the CDR3 is TGTGCCAGCAGCACGGGGGGGGGAGGCGGGACAGATACGCAGTATTTT. The encoded protein is CASSTGGGGGTDTQYF.

J is TRBJ1-2 and V is TRBV19; unclear D gene. CDR1 and CDR2 (germline): LNHDA, SQIVND (reference sequence). V lost 4 bases and J lost 4, with 7 bases in between. The CDR3 is 12 amino acids. The CDR3 DNA follows: TGTGCCAGTAGTACGAGGAGCTATGGCTACACCTTC. Protein sequence: CASSTRSYGYTF.

This clone came up once. V gene TRBV10-2 combines with J gene TRBJ2-1; 8 bases are a match to TRBD1. V lost 8 bases to trimming and J lost 5 bases; unmatched junction nucleotides: 8. CDR3 length: 14 residues. The germline V gene encodes CDR1 WSHSY and CDR2 SAAADI. The CDR3 loop is CASWLGTGHNEQFF. CDR3 in DNA: TGCGCCAGCTGGCTGGGGACAGGTCACAATGAGCAGTTCTTC.

The V gene is TRBV25-1, the J gene TRBJ2-3; a weak D match, TRBD2 (6 bases). CDR3 length equals 14 residues. CDR1 MGHDK and CDR2 SYGVNS come from the germline V gene. V lost 8 bases and J 5 bases, leaving 17 bases between the germline ends. The CDR3 DNA reads as TGTGCCAGCGCCTATCATGGGGGAGGAGATACGCAGTATTTT. Translating it yields CASAYHGGGDTQYF.

This clone was seen a single time. J is TRBJ2-2 and V is TRBV11-3, with 12 bases matching TRBD2. CDR1 SGHNT and CDR2 YENEEA come from the germline V gene. J gave up 5 bases and V 4 bases, and 8 bases lay outside the gene matches. The CDR3 totals 17 residues. In nucleotides, the CDR3 is TGTGCCAGCAGCTCGCCCCGACTAGCGGGGGAAACCGGGGAGCTGTTTTTT. It specifies CASSSPRLAGETGELFF.

The rearrangement links TRBV6-1 to TRBJ1-4; a weak D match, TRBD1 (5 bases). The CDR3 length is 15 residues. Germline V CDR1 and CDR2: MNHNS, SASEGT. V shed 3 bases and J shed 4 bases, with 12 bases lying between them. CDR3 in amino acids: CASSELTVYNEKLFF. DNA for the CDR3: TGTGCCAGCAGTGAGCTGACAGTCTATAATGAAAAACTGTTTTTT.

The J gene is TRBJ1-1, the V gene TRBV6-4; D may be TRBD1 (5 bases). The CDR3 is 13 amino acids. V was clipped by 2 bases and J by 6 bases, with 10 bases between them. CDR1 MRHNA and CDR2 SNTAGT come from the germline V gene. The CDR3 DNA is TGTGCCAGCAGTGACGGGCGGGGCTCTGAAGCTTTCTTT. Translation gives CASSDGRGSEAFF.

The rearrangement joins TRBV6-5 to TRBJ1-2, with TRBD1 matching 7 bases. The germline V gene encodes CDR1 MNHEY and CDR2 SVGAGI. Unmatched junction bases numbered 8, after V lost 6 bases and J lost 4 bases. CDR3 length: 14 residues. The CDR3 DNA is TGTGCCAGCAGCCGCGACAGGGAGGCCTATGGCTACACCTTC. Translating it yields CASSRDREAYGYTF.

The gene calls are TRBV10-3 and TRBJ1-2; D gene unclear. The CDR3 has 13 amino acids. The V gene's germline CDR1 is ENHRY and CDR2 SYGVKD. The V and J ends lost 10 bases and 7 bases respectively, with 19 bases between them. The CDR3 DNA is TGTGCCACCCTCCCGCAAGTCCCAGCTGGCTACACCTTC. Its translation is CATLPQVPAGYTF.

This rearrangement joins TRBV25-1 to TRBJ1-1; D is unresolved. The CDR3 runs to 13 residues. V was pared by 0 bases and J by 5 bases, with 7 bases between. The V gene's germline CDR1 is MGHDK and CDR2 SYGVNS. CDR3 coding DNA: TGTGCCAGCAGTGAATATAGTAGTACTGAAGCTTTCTTT. Translated, it gives CASSEYSSTEAFF.

The chain is built from TRBV9 and TRBJ2-3; no reliable D call. V was cut by 2 bases and J by 0 bases, with 10 bases left in between. The germline V gene has CDR1 SGDLS and CDR2 YYNGEE. CDR3 size: 15 residues. The CDR3, as DNA: TGTGCCAGCAGCGTCTACGGATATAGCACAGATACGCAGTATTTT. Translating gives CASSVYGYSTDTQYF.

The rearrangement joins TRBV2 to TRBJ1-5, with TRBD1 identical over 10 bases. Germline V gives CDR1 SNHLY, CDR2 FYNNEI. The V and J ends lost 6 bases and 4 bases, in that order; junction bases with no gene match: 3. The CDR3 is 14 residues long. The chain's CDR3 is CASRGQGPNQPQHF. In DNA form, the CDR3 reads TGTGCCAGCAGGGGACAGGGGCCAAATCAGCCCCAGCATTTT.

The chain couples TRBV7-2 to TRBJ2-7; 7 nucleotides agree with TRBD1. This CDR3 is built from 13 residues. The germline gives CDR1 SGHTA, CDR2 FQGNSA. V gave up 6 bases and J gave up 2 bases; unmatched junction bases: 4. CDR3 in amino acids: CASSRTGAYEQYV. The CDR3 bases are TGTGCCAGCAGTCGAACAGGGGCCTACGAGCAGTACGTC.

V usage is TRBV5-1 and J usage is TRBJ1-3, with a tentative D call TRBD1 (6 bases). The CDR3 extends over 14 amino acids. Trimming removed 3 bases at V and 0 bases at J, with 7 bases between. CDR1 is SGHRS, CDR2 YFSETQ, per germline. CDR3 DNA sequence: TGCGCCAGCAGCTCGGACAGCTCTGGAAACACCATATATTTT. Translation: CASSSDSSGNTIYF. The full variable domain, rest sourced from reference TRBV5-1 and TRBJ1-3, is KAGVTQTPRYLIKTRGQQVTLSCSPISGHRSVSWYQQTPGQGLQFLFEYFSETQRNKGNFPGRFSGRQFSNSRSEMNVSTLELGDSALYLCASSSDSSGNTIYFGEGSWLTVV.

The chain recombines TRBV11-2 with TRBJ1-1; D possibly corresponds to TRBD1 (5 bases). The CDR3 extends over 14 amino acids. The V gene lost 8 bases and the J gene lost 6 bases, with 19 bases spanning the gap. CDR1 is SGHAT, CDR2 FQNNGV, per germline. In DNA, the CDR3 is TGTGCCAGCCAAGGAAGGGGCGCCGTCGCTGAAGCTTTCTTT. As protein: CASQGRGAVAEAFF.

V usage is TRBV27 and J usage is TRBJ1-5, with D possibly TRBD1 on 5 matching bases. Per the germline V gene, CDR1 is MNHEY and CDR2 is SMNVEV (reference sequence). Between the trimmed V and J ends, which lost 9 bases and 1 base, there was a span of 10 bases. The CDR3 covers 13 residues. CDR3 sequence: CASWGGSNQPQHF. CDR3 DNA sequence: TGTGCCAGTTGGGGGGGAAGCAATCAGCCCCAGCATTTT.